This TCR beta chain was recorded in a study of blood T cell repertoires in COVID-19. The V gene lost 2 bases and the J gene lost 0 bases, with 7 bases spanning the gap. This CDR3 is built from 14 residues. Germline CDR1 reads MDHEN; CDR2 reads SYDVKM. Some clones are missing from TCRdb's copy, which holds only in-frame ones; the method was immunoSEQ multiplex PCR. The sample has 300,000 to 350,000 clones; 75% to 90% are singletons. The receptor was derived from a woman aged 45-65 years with COVID-19, enrolled during active disease. The sequencing input was peripheral blood. J is TRBJ1-1 and V is TRBV28; a possible D gene is TRBD1 (5 bases). CDR3 residues: CASSLRGMNTEAFF. In DNA, the CDR3 is TGTGCCAGCAGTTTAAGGGGAATGAACACTGAAGCTTTCTTT.